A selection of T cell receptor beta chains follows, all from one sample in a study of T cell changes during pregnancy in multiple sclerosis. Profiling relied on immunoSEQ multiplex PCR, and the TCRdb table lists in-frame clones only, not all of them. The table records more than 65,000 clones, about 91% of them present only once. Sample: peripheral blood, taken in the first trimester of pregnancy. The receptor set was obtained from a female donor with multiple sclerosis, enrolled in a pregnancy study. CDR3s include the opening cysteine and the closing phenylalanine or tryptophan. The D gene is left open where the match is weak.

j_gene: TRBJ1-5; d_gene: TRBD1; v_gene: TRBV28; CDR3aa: CASSPKDRGHQPQHF; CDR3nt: TGTGCCAGCAGCCCTAAGGACAGGGGACATCAGCCCCAGCATTTT
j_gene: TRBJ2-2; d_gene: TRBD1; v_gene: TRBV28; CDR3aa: CASSWPGQATGELFF; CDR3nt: TGTGCCAGCAGTTGGCCGGGACAGGCCACCGGGGAGCTGTTTTTT
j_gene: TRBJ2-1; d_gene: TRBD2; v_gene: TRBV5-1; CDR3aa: CASSLEGRAVDEQFF; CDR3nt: TGCGCCAGCAGCTTGGAGGGGAGGGCTGTGGATGAGCAGTTCTTC
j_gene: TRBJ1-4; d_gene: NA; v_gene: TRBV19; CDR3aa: CASSGREGYATNEKLFF; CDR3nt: TGTGCCAGTAGTGGCAGGGAGGGATATGCAACTAATGAAAAACTGTTTTTT
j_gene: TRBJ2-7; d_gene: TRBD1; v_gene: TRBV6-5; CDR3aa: CASSYSGTGYGEQYF; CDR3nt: TGTGCCAGCAGTTACTCCGGGACAGGGTACGGCGAGCAGTACTTC
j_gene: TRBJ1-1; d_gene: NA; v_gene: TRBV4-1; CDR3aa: CASSQDLSATGAFF; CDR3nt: TGCGCCAGCAGCCAAGATTTGAGCGCGACAGGAGCTTTCTTT
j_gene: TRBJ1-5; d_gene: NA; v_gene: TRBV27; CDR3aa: CASSWRSNQPQHF; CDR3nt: TGTGCCAGCAGTTGGCGGAGCAATCAGCCCCAGCATTTT
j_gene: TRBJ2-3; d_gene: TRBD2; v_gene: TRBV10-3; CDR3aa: CAIRTAGGPTDTQYF; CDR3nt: TGTGCCATCAGGACAGCGGGGGGCCCCACAGATACGCAGTATTTT
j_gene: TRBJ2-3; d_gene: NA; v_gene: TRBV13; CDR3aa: CASSSGQSTDTQYF; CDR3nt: TGTGCCAGCAGCTCCGGACAGAGCACAGATACGCAGTATTTT
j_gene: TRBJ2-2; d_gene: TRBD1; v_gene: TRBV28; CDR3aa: CASKWDRDAGELFF; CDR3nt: TGTGCCAGCAAATGGGACAGGGACGCCGGGGAGCTGTTTTTT